The 30 T cell receptor beta chains listed next were all sequenced from one sample in a study of OX40 agonist ivuxolimab in advanced cancers. TCRdb's table, derived via immunoSEQ multiplex PCR, lists solely in-frame clones and lacks some. The sample consists of roughly 83,000 clones, under 95% of them appearing once. The sequencing used CD4+ or CD8+ T cells sorted from blood, collected in a trial of the OX40 agonist ivuxolimab. Receptors originate from an adult with an advanced solid tumor such as melanoma, head and neck, liver or kidney cancer.

The rearrangement uses TRBV6-4 and TRBJ1-2, with 7 bases fitting TRBD1. The V segment lost 6 bases and the J segment 5 bases; nucleotides outside the gene matches: 3. The V gene's germline CDR1 is MRHNA and CDR2 SNTAGT. The CDR3 length is 12 residues. CDR3 sequence reads: CASRGQPYGYTF. CDR3 DNA: TGTGCCAGCAGGGGACAGCCTTATGGCTACACCTTC.

The chain combines TRBV9 with TRBJ1-2; the match to TRBD1 covers 7 bases. The CDR3 totals 14 residues. Germline V gene lookup returns CDR1 SGDLS and CDR2 YYNGEE. Unmatched junction bases numbered 6, after V lost 4 bases and J lost 3 bases. CDR3 bases: TGTGCCAGCAGCAACCGGGACAGAGACTATGGCTACACCTTC. Translating it yields CASSNRDRDYGYTF.

This sequence joins TRBV28 and TRBJ2-7; 11 bases match TRBD1. Looked up from germline, CDR1 is MDHEN and CDR2 is SYDVKM. The CDR3 runs to 18 residues. J lost 0 bases, V lost 5 bases, and 12 bases had no gene match. In DNA, the CDR3 is TGTGCCAGCAGTGTAGGGACAGGGGGAGTGGTGCGCTCCTACGAGCAGTACTTC. It codes for CASSVGTGGVVRSYEQYF. Looking up the rest from reference TRBV28 and TRBJ2-7 gives the full variable domain: DVKVTQSSRYLVKRTGEKVFLECVQDMDHENMFWYRQDPGLGLRLIYFSYDVKMKEKGDIPEGYSVSREKKERFSLILESASTNQTSMYLCASSVGTGGVVRSYEQYFGPGTRLTVT.

CDR3 coding DNA: TGTGCCAGCAGTTGGGAACTAGCGGGGGGGATCTACAATGAGCAGTTCTTC. This encodes CASSWELAGGIYNEQFF. The J gene is TRBJ2-1, the V gene TRBV28; TRBD2 matches 13 bases. The V gene's germline CDR1 is MDHEN and CDR2 SYDVKM. CDR3 length: 17 amino acids. J was trimmed by 3 bases and V by 4 bases; bases with no gene match: 6. Looking up the rest from reference TRBV28 and TRBJ2-1 gives the full variable domain: DVKVTQSSRYLVKRTGEKVFLECVQDMDHENMFWYRQDPGLGLRLIYFSYDVKMKEKGDIPEGYSVSREKKERFSLILESASTNQTSMYLCASSWELAGGIYNEQFFGPGTRLTVL.

The CDR3 bases are TGTGCCAGCAGCGTTTACGGACAGCCTAACTATGGCTACACCTTC. It is translated as CASSVYGQPNYGYTF. The chain recombines TRBV9 with TRBJ1-2; a weak D match, TRBD1 (6 bases). This CDR3 spans 15 amino acids. CDR1 is SGDLS and CDR2 is YYNGEE in the germline V gene. Trimming removed 2 bases from V and 0 bases from J, with 11 bases in between.

This clone has a single count. This sequence joins TRBV11-3 and TRBJ1-3, with TRBD1 matching 9 bases. The germline V gene has CDR1 SGHNT and CDR2 YENEEA. The CDR3 consists of 16 residues. V was pared by 5 bases and J by 3 bases, with 8 bases of the junction left unmatched. CDR3 nucleotides: TGTGCCAGCAGCACTGGACAGGGGTTCTTTGGAAACACCATATATTTT. This codes for CASSTGQGFFGNTIYF.

As for this clone: Its ends do not fully match the called genes, so a read error is possible. The chain is built from TRBV11-2 and TRBJ2-3; no reliable D call. Germline-derived CDR1 and CDR2 are SGHAT and FQNNGV. This CDR3 spans 15 amino acids. The CDR3: CASSLGVGHTYTQYF. CDR3 bases: TGTGCCAGCAGCTTAGGGGTAGGGCACACATATACGCAGTATTTT.

In nucleotides, the CDR3 is TGCGCCAGCAGCCAAGGACAGGAGAGCAATCAGCCCCAGCATTTT. Translating gives CASSQGQESNQPQHF. This chain joins TRBV4-3 and TRBJ1-5; D possibly corresponds to TRBD1 (6 bases). V lost 1 base and J 1 base, leaving 8 bases between the germline ends. Germline CDR1 reads LGHNA; CDR2 reads YSLEER. The CDR3 is 15 amino acids.

The V and J genes are TRBV6-6 and TRBJ1-5; possibly TRBD1 for D (5 bases). Trimming stripped 6 bases from V and 5 bases from J, with 17 bases between. The CDR3 is made up of 15 amino acids. Germline V lookup: CDR1 MNHNY, CDR2 SVGAGI (reference sequence). As DNA, the CDR3 is TGTGCCAGCAGACGACGGACAAACGTCGATCAGCCCCAGCATTTT. Protein: CASRRRTNVDQPQHF.

The chain carries TRBV4-2 and TRBJ1-3; D remains unclear. Trimming took off 4 bases at V and 0 bases at J, with 4 bases between the two ends. The CDR3 runs 13 residues. Germline assignment: CDR1 LGHNA and CDR2 YNFKEQ. The CDR3 DNA reads as TGTGCCAGCAGCCCGGACTCTGGAAACACCATATATTTT. Its protein is CASSPDSGNTIYF.

The chain recombines TRBV13 with TRBJ2-1; D is ambiguous. V was pared by 3 bases and J by 8 bases, with 2 bases between. This CDR3 region has 10 residues. Germline lookup yields CDR1 PRHDT and CDR2 FYEKMQ (reference sequence). The CDR3 here is CASSFDEQFF. The CDR3, as DNA: TGTGCCAGCAGCTTCGATGAGCAGTTCTTC.

The rearrangement links TRBV28 to TRBJ2-3; D ambiguous. CDR1 is MDHEN, CDR2 SYDVKM, per germline. V lost 2 bases to trimming and J lost 2 bases, with 11 bases between them. The CDR3 runs 15 residues. This chain's CDR3 is CASSLMRSNTDTQYF. The CDR3 nucleotides are TGTGCCAGCAGTTTAATGCGATCGAACACAGATACGCAGTATTTT.

The sample holds a few counts of this clone. Other DNA sequences in this sample translate to the same CDR3. V is TRBV30 and J is TRBJ2-7; D remains ambiguous. There are 11 residues in the CDR3. The germline CDR1 and CDR2 sequences are GTSNPN and SVGIG (reference sequence). V dropped 0 bases and J dropped 4 bases, with 4 bases sitting between them. CDR3 sequence reads: CAWSVGYEQYF. CDR3 DNA: TGTGCCTGGAGTGTTGGGTACGAGCAGTACTTC.

V usage is TRBV28 and J usage is TRBJ1-5, with D perhaps matching TRBD1 (5 bases). V was cut by 6 bases and J by 3 bases, with 21 bases left in between. The CDR3 loop spans 17 amino acids. Germline lookup yields CDR1 MDHEN and CDR2 SYDVKM. CDR3 sequence: CASRYLPLTEFNQPQHF. The CDR3 nucleotides are TGTGCCAGCAGATACCTCCCCCTGACAGAGTTCAATCAGCCCCAGCATTTT.

This clone was detected a few times. The rearrangement links TRBV12-5 to TRBJ1-1; D not resolved. The CDR3 totals 13 residues. CDR1 is LGHNT, CDR2 FRNRAP, per germline. V dropped 1 base and J dropped 2 bases, with 5 bases sitting between them. The CDR3 region has the DNA TGTGCTAGTGGTTTGGATTCTAACACTGAAGCTTTCTTT. Translation gives CASGLDSNTEAFF.

In its sample, this clone was seen a few times. The CDR3 DNA follows: TGTGCCAGCAGCTTGGACGGGAATCAGCCCCAGCATTTT. Translated, it gives CASSLDGNQPQHF. This sequence joins TRBV7-9 and TRBJ1-5; the D is unclear. From germline, CDR1 is SEHNR and CDR2 FQNEAQ (reference sequence). CDR3 length equals 13 residues. V was trimmed by 3 bases and J by 4 bases, leaving 7 bases between them. Combining the CDR3 with reference TRBV7-9 and TRBJ1-5 gives the whole variable domain DTGVSQNPRHKITKRGQNVTFRCDPISEHNRLYWYRQTLGQGPEFLTYFQNEAQLEKSRLLSDRFSAERPKGSFSTLEIQRTEQGDSAMYLCASSLDGNQPQHFGDGTRLSIL.

The chain links TRBV13 to TRBJ2-7; D not resolved. V was trimmed by 2 bases and J by 7 bases, leaving 12 bases between them. The CDR3 has 13 amino acids. The germline CDR1 and CDR2 sequences are PRHDT and FYEKMQ (reference sequence). The CDR3 loop reads CASSLLMSYEQYF. In nucleotides, the CDR3 is TGTGCCAGCAGCTTACTAATGTCGTATGAGCAGTACTTC.

This clone showed up just once. The genes are TRBV6-5 and TRBJ1-1; no clear D. V was clipped by 2 bases and J by 8 bases, with 12 bases between them. The CDR3 is 13 residues long. Germline V gene lookup returns CDR1 MNHEY and CDR2 SVGAGI. The CDR3 sequence is CASSYQGPPEAFF. DNA for the CDR3: TGTGCCAGCAGTTACCAAGGACCCCCCGAAGCTTTCTTT.

The V call is TRBV6-1, the J call TRBJ2-7, with TRBD2 matching over 8 bases. The V gene end was trimmed by 1 base and the J gene end by 2 bases; junction bases not matched to a gene: 4. This CDR3 region has 15 residues. The V gene's germline CDR1 is MNHNS and CDR2 SASEGT. The CDR3 here is CASSEVAGSAYEQYF. DNA of the CDR3: TGTGCCAGCAGTGAAGTAGCGGGGAGTGCCTACGAGCAGTACTTC.

The chain carries TRBV7-6 and TRBJ2-1; D may correspond to TRBD1 or TRBD2 (5 bases each). The CDR3 loop spans 15 amino acids. Germline V gene data show CDR1 as SGHVS and CDR2 as FNYEAQ. V dropped 6 bases and J dropped 5 bases, with 17 bases sitting between them. The CDR3: CASRGDERRDNEQFF. The CDR3 nucleotides read TGTGCCAGCAGGGGGGATGAGCGGCGGGACAATGAGCAGTTCTTC.

The chain is built from TRBV4-1 and TRBJ1-6; D call uncertain. Trimming pared 1 base from V and 7 bases from J, leaving 2 bases between. CDR1 MGHRA and CDR2 YSYEKL come from the germline V gene. CDR3 size: 12 residues. The CDR3 loop is CASSQGNSPLHF. CDR3 nucleotide sequence: TGCGCCAGCAGCCAAGGGAATTCACCCCTCCACTTT.

The chain joins TRBV5-8 to TRBJ2-5; D is unclear. With 0 bases removed from V and 5 bases from J, the gap between germline ends came to 11 bases. This CDR3 contains 14 residues. Per the germline V gene, CDR1 is SGHTS and CDR2 is YDEGEE. CDR3 DNA: TGTGCCAGCAGCTTGGTCGGTGCGTCGGAGACCCAGTACTTC. This encodes CASSLVGASETQYF.

This clone was detected once. The rearrangement joins TRBV30 to TRBJ1-6; no firm D call. CDR1 is GTSNPN, CDR2 SVGIG, per germline (reference sequence). The CDR3 has 13 amino acids. Between the trimmed V and J ends, which lost 1 base and 7 bases, there was a span of 8 bases. CDR3: CAWSEVNNSPLHF. DNA for the CDR3: TGTGCCTGGAGTGAAGTAAACAATTCACCCCTCCACTTT.

The rearrangement links TRBV6-5 to TRBJ2-1; perhaps TRBD2 as D (6 bases). Germline V CDR1 and CDR2: MNHEY, SVGAGI. The CDR3 extends over 16 amino acids. Trimming took 0 bases from V and 3 from J, leaving 12 bases between them. The CDR3: CASSYSTGEIYNEQFF. CDR3 nucleotide sequence: TGTGCCAGCAGTTACTCGACGGGAGAAATCTACAATGAGCAGTTCTTC.

V and J are TRBV4-2 and TRBJ2-5; 12 bases match TRBD1. The CDR3 is made up of 16 amino acids. The V gene end was trimmed by 1 base and the J gene end by 4 bases; junction bases not matched to a gene: 4. Germline CDR1 LGHNA, CDR2 YNFKEQ. The CDR3 DNA follows: TGTGCCAGCAGCCAAGTGGGACAGGGGGCTCGAGAGACCCAGTACTTC. It translates to CASSQVGQGARETQYF.

The chain is built from TRBV30 and TRBJ1-1; D call uncertain. V gave up 2 bases and J gave up 3 bases, with 10 bases separating them. This CDR3 region has 13 residues. The germline V gene has CDR1 GTSNPN and CDR2 SVGIG (reference sequence). This CDR3 reads CAWSIGGDTEAFF. Written as DNA, the CDR3 is TGTGCCTGGAGTATTGGCGGGGACACTGAAGCTTTCTTT.

This chain uses TRBV28 with TRBJ2-3, with 14 bases matching TRBD2. The germline gives CDR1 MDHEN, CDR2 SYDVKM. The CDR3 consists of 18 residues. V lost 1 base, J lost 3 bases, and 6 bases stayed unmatched. CDR3: CASSLSLRLAGGTDTQYF. The CDR3 DNA sequence: TGTGCCAGCAGTTTATCTCTTCGACTAGCGGGGGGGACAGATACGCAGTATTTT.

The gene calls are TRBV4-3 and TRBJ2-7; 9 bases line up with TRBD2. The CDR3 consists of 17 residues. The V gene's germline CDR1 is LGHNA and CDR2 YSLEER. V lost 0 bases and J lost 5; bases outside the gene matches: 11. The CDR3 DNA reads TGCGCCAGCAGCCAAGATTGGCGCGGGGGGGCTTTTGACGAGCAGTACTTC. As protein: CASSQDWRGGAFDEQYF.

The rearrangement joins TRBV13 to TRBJ2-1, with D uncertain. Deletions cut 5 bases from V and 3 bases from J, with 14 bases between. Germline V gene lookup returns CDR1 PRHDT and CDR2 FYEKMQ (reference sequence). The CDR3 loop spans 15 amino acids. The CDR3 DNA sequence: TGTGCCAGCAGCCCAAGTGAGGCTATCTACAATGAGCAGTTCTTC. Its translation is CASSPSEAIYNEQFF.

A single count supports this clone. The CDR3 protein is CASSSYAGGYEQYF. The CDR3 DNA reads TGTGCCAGCAGCTCCTACGCAGGGGGCTACGAGCAGTACTTC. The chain uses TRBV7-8 and TRBJ2-7; 7 nucleotides agree with TRBD1. The CDR3 is made up of 14 amino acids. Per the germline V gene, CDR1 is SGHVS and CDR2 is FQNEAQ. Trimming cost V 4 bases and J 3 bases; bases outside gene matches: 6.